Described below is a single T cell receptor beta chain sequence and its context. Antigen specificity is unknown. Other nucleotide sequences in the sample specify the same CDR3. Per germline, CDR1 SGHNT and CDR2 YYREEE (reference sequence). Trimming cost V 0 bases and J 5 bases, with 4 bases left between them. This CDR3 contains 12 residues. The source of the sample is a study of shared clonotypes between healthy human individuals. Sequencing used immunoSEQ multiplex PCR; TCRdb keeps in-frame clones, though not all of them. This sample has some 2.3 million clones, with approximately 93% found just once. Study results and caveats: Estimated clonotype richness was generally higher in naive than memory subsets.

The receptor was isolated from a young man in good health. Some clones in this sample may be carry-over from other donors' samples. Material for sequencing was naive CD4+ T cells from PBMCs. The subset: CD45RA+ positively selected. The J gene is TRBJ2-3, the V gene TRBV5-4; no clear D gene. The CDR3 DNA reads as TGTGCCAGCAGCTTGGCCGGAGATACGCAGTATTTT. Residues: CASSLAGDTQYF.